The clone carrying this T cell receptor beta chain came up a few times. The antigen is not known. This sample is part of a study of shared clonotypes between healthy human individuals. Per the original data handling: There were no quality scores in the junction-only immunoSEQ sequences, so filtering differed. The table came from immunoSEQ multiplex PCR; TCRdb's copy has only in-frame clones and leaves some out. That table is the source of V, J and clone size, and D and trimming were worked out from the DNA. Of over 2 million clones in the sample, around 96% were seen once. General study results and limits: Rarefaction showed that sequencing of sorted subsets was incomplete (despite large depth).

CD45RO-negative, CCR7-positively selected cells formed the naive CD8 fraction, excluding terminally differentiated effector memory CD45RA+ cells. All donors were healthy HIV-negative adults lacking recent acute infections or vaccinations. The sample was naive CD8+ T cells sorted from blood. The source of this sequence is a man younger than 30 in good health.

CDR3 DNA: TGTGCCAGCAGCTCACAGGGGGACCAAGAGACCCAGTACTTC. It is translated as CASSSQGDQETQYF. The V gene is TRBV5-6, the J gene TRBJ2-5; TRBD1 matches at 8 bases. V gave up 3 bases and J gave up 0 bases; unmatched junction bases: 1. The V gene's germline CDR1 is SGHDT and CDR2 YYEEEE. This CDR3 is 14 amino acids long.